Below, 19 T cell receptor beta chains from the same sample are listed, as sequenced in a study of regulatory T cells in long-lasting Graves disease. Building of the TCR beta libraries involved iRepertoire HTBI primers and Arm-PCR of CDR3 regions. TCRdb re-analysed the multiplex PCR reads in MiXCR, keeping a single row per CDR3 protein. The table lists hundreds of thousands of distinct CDR3 sequences, 20% to 25% of them singletons. The sample's time point: persistent/refractory GD, antithyroid drugs over 5 years with positive TRAb. TCR sequences were obtained from RNA taken from PBMCs. The specimen was peripheral blood mononuclear cells (PBMCs), collected when the disease was refractory, from a patient treated with antithyroid drugs. These receptors were collected from a female donor with Graves disease.

This chain uses TRBV20-1 with TRBJ1-6; D unresolved. V was shortened by 6 bases and J by 8 bases, with 17 bases between the two germline ends. CDR3 length: 14 residues. Germline-derived CDR1 and CDR2 are DFQATT and SNEGSKA (reference sequence). This CDR3 is CSAPQLDRDSPLHF. Written as DNA, the CDR3 is TGCAGTGCGCCTCAGTTGGACCGAGATTCACCCCTCCACTTT.

V usage is TRBV24-1 and J usage is TRBJ2-5; perhaps TRBD1 as D (6 bases). The germline V gene has CDR1 KGHDR and CDR2 SFDVKD. Deletions cut 6 bases from V and 2 bases from J, with 12 bases between. The CDR3 runs to 14 residues. CDR3 sequence (DNA): TGTGCCACCAGTCTCGGACAGATGCAAGAGACCCAGTACTTC. It encodes CATSLGQMQETQYF.

This clonotype was picked up many times. This rearrangement joins TRBV28 to TRBJ1-5; D perhaps matches TRBD1 (5 bases). The CDR3 runs to 14 residues. Germline CDR1 MDHEN, CDR2 SYDVKM. Trimming stripped 4 bases from V and 3 bases from J, with 10 bases between. The CDR3 reads CASSSTGANQPQHF. The CDR3 DNA follows: TGTGCCAGCAGTTCTACCGGGGCCAATCAGCCCCAGCATTTT. Filled out from reference TRBV28 and TRBJ1-5, the complete variable domain reads DVKVTQSSRYLVKRTGEKVFLECVQDMDHENMFWYRQDPGLGLRLIYFSYDVKMKEKGDIPEGYSVSREKKERFSLILESASTNQTSMYLCASSSTGANQPQHFGDGTRLSIL.

The table lists this clonotype with many counts. The chain links TRBV20-1 to TRBJ1-4; D may be TRBD1 (6 bases). The CDR3 consists of 15 residues. Trimming removed 3 bases from V and 8 bases from J, with 19 bases in between. Germline V gene lookup returns CDR1 DFQATT and CDR2 SNEGSKA (reference sequence). CDR3 in amino acids: CSASISGGAGEKLFF. CDR3 coding DNA: TGCAGTGCTAGCATATCGGGGGGCGCCGGGGAAAAACTGTTTTTT.

By its share, this clonotype is medium-sized. The V and J genes are TRBV7-9 and TRBJ1-1; D not resolved. V lost 4 bases, J lost 7 bases, and 7 bases lay in between. Germline V gene sequence: CDR1 SEHNR, CDR2 FQNEAQ (reference sequence). This CDR3 spans 11 amino acids. The CDR3 region is CASSSSIEAFF. The CDR3 bases are TGTGCCAGCAGCTCGAGTATTGAAGCTTTCTTT.

In this sample, this clonotype turned up a few times. The chain is built from TRBV28 and TRBJ2-3; tentatively, D is TRBD1 (5 bases). V lost 2 bases, J lost 0 bases, and 21 bases lay in between. Per germline, CDR1 MDHEN and CDR2 SYDVKM. This CDR3 has 19 amino acids. The CDR3 sequence: CASSLGARLPRPSTDTQYF. The CDR3 DNA follows: TGTGCCAGCAGTTTAGGGGCTCGGTTACCGAGACCTAGCACAGATACGCAGTATTTT.

CDR3 DNA: TGTGCCAGCAGCCAAGATTTGCGACTCCGGGGGTATGGCTACACCTTC. Its translation: CASSQDLRLRGYGYTF. The chain uses TRBV3-2 and TRBJ1-2; the table calls TRBD1, which could not be checked here. TRBV3-2 is annotated as a pseudogene. The CDR3 runs 16 residues.

The V gene is TRBV19, the J gene TRBJ2-2, with D perhaps TRBD1 (6 bases). The CDR3 covers 16 residues. With 3 bases removed from V and 3 bases from J, the gap between germline ends came to 14 bases. The germline V gene has CDR1 LNHDA and CDR2 SQIVND (reference sequence). CDR3 loop: CASSILGGAHTGELFF. The DNA of the CDR3 is TGTGCCAGTAGTATCCTTGGGGGCGCACACACCGGGGAGCTGTTTTTT.

This clonotype came up a few times. The V gene is TRBV2, the J gene TRBJ2-2, with TRBD2 matching 8 bases. Germline V gene data show CDR1 as SNHLY and CDR2 as FYNNEI. There are 16 residues in the CDR3. V shed 5 bases, J shed 1 base, and the junction held 6 bases outside the gene matches. In nucleotides, the CDR3 is TGTGCCAGCAGTAAAAGCGGGGGAGGGAACACCGGGGAGCTGTTTTTT. This gives the protein CASSKSGGGNTGELFF.

This clonotype occurred many times. The chain employs TRBV29-1 and TRBJ1-1; D gene uncertain. V was trimmed by 0 bases and J by 3 bases, leaving 8 bases between them. This CDR3 comprises 13 residues. Germline lookup yields CDR1 SQVTM and CDR2 ANQGSEA. CDR3 region: CSVEEVEDTEAFF. The DNA for the CDR3 is TGCAGCGTTGAAGAGGTCGAAGACACTGAAGCTTTCTTT.

The table lists this clonotype with many counts. This chain connects TRBV29-1 to TRBJ2-7, with 9 bases aligning to TRBD2. With 6 bases clipped from V and 4 bases from J, the junction kept 4 bases outside the gene matches. CDR3 length equals 12 residues. Germline CDR1 is SQVTM and CDR2 is ANQGSEA. CDR3 in DNA: TGCAGCGTGACGGCGGGGGGGTACGAGCAGTACTTC. This gives the protein CSVTAGGYEQYF.

This clonotype was seen a handful of times. V gene TRBV4-1 combines with J gene TRBJ1-3, with TRBD1 as a possible D gene (6 bases). Trimming pared 1 base from V and 4 bases from J, leaving 11 bases between. CDR1 and CDR2 from the germline V gene are MGHRA and YSYEKL. The CDR3 has 15 residues. The CDR3, as DNA: TGCGCCAGCAGCCAAGCTACAGGGTCAGGAAACACCATATATTTT. Translating it yields CASSQATGSGNTIYF.

This clonotype was recorded many times. V and J are TRBV12-3 or TRBV12-4 and TRBJ2-5, with TRBD1 matching over 7 bases. V was clipped by 6 bases and J by 1 base; unmatched bases: 8. The CDR3 is made up of 15 amino acids. CDR3 residues: CASSLLGTVQETQYF. The DNA for the CDR3 is TGTGCCAGCAGCTTGCTTGGGACAGTCCAAGAGACCCAGTACTTC.

This clonotype was counted at least ten times. The CDR3 loop reads CASSSTSQGARNEQYF. CDR3 DNA sequence: TGTGCCAGCAGTTCCACCTCCCAGGGGGCGAGGAACGAGCAGTACTTC. The rearrangement joins TRBV28 to TRBJ2-7; 8 nucleotides agree with TRBD1. CDR1 and CDR2 from the germline V gene are MDHEN and SYDVKM. J gave up 5 bases and V 4 bases, and 13 bases lay outside the gene matches. The CDR3 is 16 amino acids.

The table lists this clonotype with a few counts. The gene calls are TRBV5-1 and TRBJ2-7; D unresolved. The CDR3 is 18 residues long. Trimming pared 1 base from V and 2 bases from J, leaving 22 bases between. Germline CDR1 SGHRS, CDR2 YFSETQ. CDR3 coding DNA: TGCGCCAGCAGCTTGCCAGACGCGAAGCCGGTCCCTACCTACGAGCAGTACTTC. Translated, it gives CASSLPDAKPVPTYEQYF.

This clonotype was picked up many times. V gene TRBV2 combines with J gene TRBJ2-1, with D unclear. The CDR3 spans 16 residues. The V gene lost 1 base and the J gene lost 1 base, with 11 bases spanning the gap. Germline V CDR1 and CDR2: SNHLY, FYNNEI. The CDR3, as DNA: TGTGCCAGCAGTGAAGTTACTGGACGTTCCTACAATGAGCAGTTCTTC. It is translated as CASSEVTGRSYNEQFF.

V is TRBV9 and J is TRBJ1-1; D not resolved. The CDR3 spans 15 residues. Germline values: CDR1 SGDLS, CDR2 YYNGEE. V gave up 2 bases and J gave up 5 bases, with 16 bases separating them. CDR3 coding DNA: TGTGCCAGCAGCGTTTTCCTGGAGCCGGGAACTGAAGCTTTCTTT. Amino acids: CASSVFLEPGTEAFF.

The chain carries TRBV7-9 and TRBJ1-4, with TRBD1 matching 9 bases. Trimming took 5 bases from V and 0 from J; bases not matched to a gene: 10. Germline CDR1 is SEHNR and CDR2 is FQNEAQ (reference sequence). The CDR3 has 18 amino acids. CDR3 DNA: TGTGCCAGCAGCCCCGGACAGGGGAATAGAGCAACTAATGAAAAACTGTTTTTT. This encodes CASSPGQGNRATNEKLFF.

This clonotype was picked up a small number of times. The chain combines TRBV15 with TRBJ1-1; D is uncertain. Trimming cost V 5 bases and J 4 bases, with 14 bases left between them. Germline lookup yields CDR1 LNHNV and CDR2 YYDKDF (reference sequence). The CDR3 has 14 amino acids. The CDR3 here is CATSGTFRGTEAFF. The CDR3, as DNA: TGTGCCACCAGCGGTACCTTCCGGGGCACTGAAGCTTTCTTT.